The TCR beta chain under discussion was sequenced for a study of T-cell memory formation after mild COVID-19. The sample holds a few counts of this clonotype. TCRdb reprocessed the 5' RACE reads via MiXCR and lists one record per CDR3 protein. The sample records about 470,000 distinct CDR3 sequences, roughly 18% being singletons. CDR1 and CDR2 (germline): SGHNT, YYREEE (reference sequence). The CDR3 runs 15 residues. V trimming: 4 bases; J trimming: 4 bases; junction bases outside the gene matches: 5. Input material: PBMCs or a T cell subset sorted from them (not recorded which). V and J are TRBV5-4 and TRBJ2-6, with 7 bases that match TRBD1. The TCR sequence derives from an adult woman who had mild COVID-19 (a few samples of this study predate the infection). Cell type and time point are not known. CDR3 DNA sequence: TGTGCCAGCAGCCAGACAGGGTCCGGGGCCAACGTCCTGACTTTC. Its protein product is CASSQTGSGANVLTF.